Presented here are 10 T cell receptor beta chains from one specimen sequenced in a study of molecular identifiers for immune sequencing clone quantification. TCRdb reanalysed the PCR reads using MiXCR and keeps one entry per CDR3 protein. The data show a few hundred thousand distinct CDR3 sequences, around 21% seen once. Sequencing was carried out using naive CD8+ T cells from blood, with Jurkat cell RNA spiked in. The subset: FACS-sorted CD8+CD4-CCR7+CD45RA+ naive T cells. The receptors here all came from a human donor in good health. Some libraries in this study had Jurkat cell RNA spiked in.

Regarding this clonotype: It may be a read error: a sequence one base away is much more abundant. The V call is TRBV2, the J call TRBJ2-5, with a weak D call TRBD1 (6 bases). This CDR3 contains 13 residues. Per germline, CDR1 SNHLY and CDR2 FYNNEI. The CDR3 is CASSEWDMETQCF. Here the CDR3 DNA reads TGTGCCAGCAGTGAGTGGGACATGGAGACCCAGTGCTTC.

This clonotype was counted many times. CDR3 bases: TGTGCCAGCAGCCGACAGGGGGCTTACGAGCAGTACTTC. It codes for CASSRQGAYEQYF. The chain has TRBV7-2 and TRBJ2-7, with 10 nucleotides matching TRBD1. CDR1 and CDR2 from the germline V gene are SGHTA and FQGNSA. The length of the CDR3 is 13 residues. V shed 5 bases and J 4 bases; nucleotides not matched to a gene: 2.

CDR3 region: CASSEVTGHSSLGNQPQHF. The CDR3 DNA reads as TGTGCCAGCAGTGAAGTAACGGGACACTCGTCGCTAGGCAATCAGCCCCAGCATTTT. The chain joins TRBV2 to TRBJ1-5, with D perhaps TRBD1 (6 bases). CDR3 length: 19 residues. The V end was cut by 1 base, the J end by 2 bases, with 21 bases between. Germline V gene data show CDR1 as SNHLY and CDR2 as FYNNEI.

The V call is TRBV6-5, the J call TRBJ2-1; D not certain. From germline, CDR1 is MNHEY and CDR2 SVGAGI. The V gene lost 0 bases and the J gene lost 5 bases, with 11 bases spanning the gap. The CDR3 contains 15 residues. CDR3: CASSYSRYLNNEQFF. The DNA for the CDR3 is TGTGCCAGCAGTTACTCGCGCTACCTAAACAATGAGCAGTTCTTC.

The chain is built from TRBV7-9 and TRBJ1-3; 7 positions agree with TRBD1. With V trimmed by 5 bases and J by 2 bases, 9 bases remained unmatched. The CDR3 spans 16 residues. Germline V lookup: CDR1 SEHNR, CDR2 FQNEAQ (reference sequence). The CDR3 sequence is CASSRGQTFPGNTIYF. The CDR3 DNA sequence: TGTGCCAGCAGCCGGGGACAGACATTCCCTGGAAACACCATATATTTT.

This clonotype was seen a few times. This chain connects TRBV4-3 to TRBJ2-7; D may match TRBD1 or TRBD2 (5 bases each). The CDR3 contains 15 residues. Germline V gene sequence: CDR1 LGHNA, CDR2 YSLEER. V lost 4 bases and J 1 base, leaving 14 bases between the germline ends. The DNA for the CDR3 is TGCGCCAGCAGCCTGGGGATTGGGGGTTCCTACGAGCAGTACTTC. Translating it yields CASSLGIGGSYEQYF.

As for this clonotype: A read error may explain this, as a much larger clone is one base away. CDR3 coding DNA: TGTGCCAGCAGTTTAGTGTGGACAGGGCCAAACACTGAAGCTTGCTTT. This gives the protein CASSLVWTGPNTEACF. The chain joins TRBV27 to TRBJ1-1; 8 bases are shared with TRBD1. Germline V gene sequence: CDR1 MNHEY, CDR2 SMNVEV (reference sequence). The CDR3 sequence is 16 residues long.

The table lists this clonotype with many counts. The chain employs TRBV6-5 and TRBJ2-5, with 8 bases fitting TRBD1. Per germline, CDR1 MNHEY and CDR2 SVGAGI. This CDR3 spans 14 amino acids. Trimming removed 2 bases from V and 5 bases from J; junction bases left unmatched: 4. CDR3: CASSYGQGRETQYF. DNA for the CDR3: TGTGCCAGCAGTTACGGACAGGGACGGGAGACCCAGTACTTC.

The J gene is TRBJ2-7, the V gene TRBV6-5; 9 bases match TRBD1. In germline, CDR1 is MNHEY, CDR2 SVGAGI. The CDR3 length is 16 residues. V shed 0 bases, J shed 2 bases, and the junction held 5 bases outside the gene matches. For the CDR3, the DNA is TGTGCCAGCAGTTACTCAGGGACAGGGTATGCCTACGAGCAGTACTTC. Translation gives CASSYSGTGYAYEQYF.

This clonotype was recorded only once. A much larger clone sits a single nucleotide away, making a read error possible. The chain carries TRBV6-4 and TRBJ1-4; TRBD1 might be the D (5 bases). Germline CDR1 is MRHNA and CDR2 is SNTAGT. This CDR3 region has 14 residues. Written as DNA, the CDR3 is TGTGCCAGCAAAAACAGGAAATCTAATGAAAAACTGTCTTTT. It specifies CASKNRKSNEKLSF.